This T cell receptor beta chain came from a study of graft-versus-host responses after intestinal transplantation. Overall study: Among the recipients, transplants were multivisceral, liver-intestinal, or isolated intestinal. Among the recipients, all got anti-thymocyte globulin induction and then tacrolimus and steroids for roughly three years.

Study-wide points: Graft-versus-host to host-versus-graft clonal ratios in allografts were high in patients with graft-donor T cell macrochimerism.

The repertoire was sequenced with immunoSEQ multiplex PCR; TCRdb's copy has only in-frame clones and lacks some. In the table there are some 1,900 clones, 35% to 40% of which are singletons. Plated together were roughly 200,000 CFSE-labeled responder cells and roughly 200,000 irradiated, violet-dye-labeled stimulator cells. CDR1 is MNHEY, CDR2 SVGAGI, per germline. V shed 6 bases and J 1 base; nucleotides not matched to a gene: 0. This CDR3 region has 14 residues. This rearrangement joins TRBV6-5 to TRBJ2-1; 10 bases align to TRBD1. This receptor was identified in a human patient who was an organ donor for intestinal transplantation. The source was alloreactive CD8+ T cells from a mixed lymphocyte reaction culture, collected before transplantation. Indicated subset: CFSE-low proliferating T cells sorted from roughly 6-day pre-transplant mixed lymphocyte reaction (GvH or HvG direction). The CDR3 sequence is CASRGQGSYNEQFF. CDR3 DNA sequence: TGTGCCAGCAGGGGACAGGGGTCCTACAATGAGCAGTTCTTC.